Reported below is one TCR beta chain. Its antigen remains unidentified. Germline CDR1 reads MNHNY; CDR2 reads SVGAGI (reference sequence). The J segment lost 5 bases and the V segment lost 5 bases, leaving 9 bases of the junction unmatched. The CDR3 spans 16 residues. This sample was included in a study of CD8 T cell repertoires and HIV-1 epitope variants. Across the study: Controls included no peptide, Ebola AY9 epitope, and a CMV, EBV, flu pool. An uncultured baseline aliquot held 1M T cells.

Only in-frame clones appear in the TCRdb table, and some are missing; sequencing was by immunoSEQ multiplex PCR. The sample lists thousands of clones, around 60% seen once, with 40% to 45% in the top ten. The specimen was cultured CD8+ T cells derived from PBMCs. The TCR was taken from a male donor with HIV. The V gene is TRBV6-6, the J gene TRBJ2-1, with 10 positions matching TRBD2. The DNA for the CDR3 is TGTGCCAGCAGTACCCCTCTAGCGGGGGTCAACAATGAGCAGTTCTTC. It encodes CASSTPLAGVNNEQFF.